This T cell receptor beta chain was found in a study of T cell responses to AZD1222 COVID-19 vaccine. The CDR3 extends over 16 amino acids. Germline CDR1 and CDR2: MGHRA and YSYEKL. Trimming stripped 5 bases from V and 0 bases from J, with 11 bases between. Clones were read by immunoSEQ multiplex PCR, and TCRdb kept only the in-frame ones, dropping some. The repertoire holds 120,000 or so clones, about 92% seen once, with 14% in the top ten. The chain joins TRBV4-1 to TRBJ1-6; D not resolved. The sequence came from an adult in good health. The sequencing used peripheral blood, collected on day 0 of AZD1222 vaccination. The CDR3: CASSSAEGSYNSPLHF. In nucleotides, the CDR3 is TGCGCCAGCAGCTCCGCTGAGGGCTCCTATAATTCACCCCTCCACTTT.